This section outlines one TCR beta chain sequence together with its context. These data come from a study of T-cell memory formation after mild COVID-19. From the 5' RACE reads, TCRdb called clonotypes with MiXCR, one entry per CDR3 protein. The data show fewer than 350,000 distinct CDR3 sequences, roughly 18% seen once. V was shortened by 0 bases and J by 6 bases, with 13 bases between the two germline ends. The CDR3 sequence is 15 residues long. CDR1 SGHDN and CDR2 FVKESK come from the germline V gene. Sequencing was done on a sample of PBMCs or a T cell subset sorted from them (not recorded which). This receptor was taken from a man aged 18-30 years who had mild COVID-19 (a few samples of this study predate the infection). Cell type and time point are not known. The chain recombines TRBV14 with TRBJ2-3, with D hard to call. The CDR3 spells CASSQEDHQWDTQYF. In nucleotides, the CDR3 is TGTGCCAGCAGCCAAGAAGACCACCAATGGGATACGCAGTATTTT.